This passage covers 2 T cell receptor beta chains from one sample sequenced in a study of blood T cell repertoires in COVID-19. Produced via immunoSEQ multiplex PCR; TCRdb's table is partial and in-frame only. Here the sample spans 100,000 to 150,000 clones, approximately 88% being singletons. What was sequenced was peripheral blood. All receptors derive from a man aged 50-59 years with acute or convalescent COVID-19.

This clone has just one count. The chain recombines TRBV9 with TRBJ2-3; D is perhaps TRBD1 (6 bases). There are 17 residues in the CDR3. The germline CDR1 and CDR2 sequences are SGDLS and YYNGEE. V lost 3 bases to trimming and J lost 5 bases, with 22 bases between them. The CDR3, as DNA: TGTGCCAGCAGCGACCCCCACGGCAGGGGAGTAGGAGATACGCAGTATTTT. It encodes CASSDPHGRGVGDTQYF.

This clone was detected only once. The genes are TRBV9 and TRBJ2-2; 12 bases line up with TRBD1. Trimming removed 3 bases from V and 8 bases from J; junction bases left unmatched: 5. CDR3 length: 15 residues. The V gene's germline CDR1 is SGDLS and CDR2 YYNGEE. The CDR3 bases are TGTGCCAGCAGCGGAATGGGACAGGGGGCTGGGGAGCTGTTTTTT. As protein: CASSGMGQGAGELFF.